One and the same sample provided the 6 T cell receptor beta chains below, sequenced in a study of T cells in Graves' hyperthyroidism and ophthalmopathy (dated by TCRdb to about 2019). The library came from multiplex PCR. The instrument given in TCRdb is Illumina HiSeq 2000. Amplification of TCR beta CDR3 regions was carried out from RNA transcripts. The first round of RT-PCR for the TCR CDR3 was performed with the HTBI primer set and the Qiagen OneStep RT-PCR kit. The public reads were reprocessed in TCRdb via fastp at Q25 and MiXCR, keeping in-frame beta chains. Identical CDR3 protein sequences are pooled into one entry, listed with their most common genes and DNA. The sample includes 550,000 to 700,000 distinct CDR3 sequences, with about 45% observed a single time. The ten largest clones add up to roughly 20% of the sample. The sample taken for sequencing was peripheral blood or thyroid tissue (not recorded which). The receptors shown here come from an adult woman with Graves' disease, either hyperthyroidism or ophthalmopathy (not recorded which).

The CDR3 DNA is TGTGCCAGCAGCTTTAGTGCCATGGGGAACACTGAAGCTTTCTTT. This encodes CASSFSAMGNTEAFF. The chain combines TRBV7-2 with TRBJ1-1; no clear D. Germline-derived CDR1 and CDR2 are SGHTA and FQGNSA. V was trimmed by 3 bases and J by 1 base, leaving 12 bases between them. The CDR3 is 15 amino acids.

V gene TRBV7-9 combines with J gene TRBJ2-2; D gene uncertain. Germline V CDR1 and CDR2: SEHNR, FQNEAQ (reference sequence). V was trimmed by 4 bases and J by 9 bases, leaving 12 bases between them. The CDR3 length is 13 residues. CDR3 nucleotides: TGTGCCAGCAGCTATGGACGGTCGCGGGAGCTGTTTTTT. Amino acids: CASSYGRSRELFF.

In its sample, this clonotype was seen many times. This chain joins TRBV15 and TRBJ1-2, with D possibly matching TRBD1 (5 bases). The CDR3 sequence is 13 residues long. Germline V CDR1 and CDR2: LNHNV, YYDKDF (reference sequence). The V end lost 5 bases, the J end lost 3 bases, and 10 bases lay between the germline ends. The DNA for the CDR3 is TGTGCCACCAGCGATCAGGGTCACTATGGCTACACCTTC. Its protein product is CATSDQGHYGYTF. Full variable domain (remainder filled in from reference TRBV15 and TRBJ1-2): DAMVIQNPRYQVTQFGKPVTLSCSQTLNHNVMYWYQQKSSQAPKLLFHYYDKDFNNEADTPDNFQSRRPNTSFCFLDIRSPGLGDTAMYLCATSDQGHYGYTFGSGTRLTVV.

The genes are TRBV7-9 and TRBJ2-5; D remains ambiguous. V lost 3 bases and J lost 4, with 12 bases in between. Germline V gene sequence: CDR1 SEHNR, CDR2 FQNEAQ (reference sequence). CDR3 length equals 14 residues. The CDR3 region is CASSLTEQRETQYF. CDR3 bases: TGTGCCAGCAGCTTGACGGAGCAGCGAGAGACCCAGTACTTC.

In regard to this clonotype: An end of the junction does not agree with germline; a read error may underlie this. The chain uses TRBV2 and TRBJ1-1, with D possibly TRBD1 on 6 matching bases. The length of the CDR3 is 15 residues. CDR1 is SNHLY and CDR2 is FYNNEI in the germline V gene. The CDR3 DNA sequence: TGTGCCAGCCAGGGGACAAACCCTTTTGTCGCTGAAGCCTTCTTT. This translates into CASQGTNPFVAEAFF.

Note on this clonotype: The CDR3 does not close with the conserved phenylalanine or tryptophan, likely indicating a read error. The DNA is omitted, as the CDR3 cannot be located on it reliably, and the CDR3 follows TCRdb's listing. The chain joins TRBV2 to TRBJ1-1. The CDR3 length is 13 residues, termini included. Germline CDR1 reads SNHLY; CDR2 reads FYNNEI. CDR3 loop: CASSELENTEASL.